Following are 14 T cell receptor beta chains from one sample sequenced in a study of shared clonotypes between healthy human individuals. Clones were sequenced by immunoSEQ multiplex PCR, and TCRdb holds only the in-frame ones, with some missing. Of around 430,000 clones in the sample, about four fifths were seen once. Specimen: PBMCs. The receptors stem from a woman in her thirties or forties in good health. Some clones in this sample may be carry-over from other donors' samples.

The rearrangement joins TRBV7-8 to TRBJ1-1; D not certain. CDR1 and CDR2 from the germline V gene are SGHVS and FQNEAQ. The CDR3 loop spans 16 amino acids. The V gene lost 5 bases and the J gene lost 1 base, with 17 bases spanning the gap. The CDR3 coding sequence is TGTGCCAGCAGCGGATGGACGGGAGACCGGAACACTGAAGCTTTCTTT. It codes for CASSGWTGDRNTEAFF.

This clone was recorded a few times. Here the CDR3 reads CASSLEGWGSYGYTF. CDR3 coding DNA: TGCGCCAGCAGCTTGGAGGGTTGGGGGAGCTATGGCTACACCTTC. The chain has TRBV5-1 and TRBJ1-2, with TRBD1 as a possible D gene (5 bases). Germline V lookup: CDR1 SGHRS, CDR2 YFSETQ. Trimming stripped 0 bases from V and 4 bases from J, with 13 bases between. The CDR3 length is 15 residues.

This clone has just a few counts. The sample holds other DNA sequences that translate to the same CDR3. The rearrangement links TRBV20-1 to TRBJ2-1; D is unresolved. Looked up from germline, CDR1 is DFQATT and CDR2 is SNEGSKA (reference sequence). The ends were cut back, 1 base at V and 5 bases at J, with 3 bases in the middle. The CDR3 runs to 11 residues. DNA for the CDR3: TGCAGTGCTAGAGCGGACAATGAGCAGTTCTTC. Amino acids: CSARADNEQFF.

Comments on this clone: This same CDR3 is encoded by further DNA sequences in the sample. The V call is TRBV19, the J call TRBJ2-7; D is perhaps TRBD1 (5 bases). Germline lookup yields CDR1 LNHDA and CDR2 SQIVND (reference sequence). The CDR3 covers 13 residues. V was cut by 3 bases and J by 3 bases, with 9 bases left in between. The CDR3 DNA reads TGTGCCAGTAGTATGGGGCCTCTCTACGAGCAGTACTTC. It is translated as CASSMGPLYEQYF.

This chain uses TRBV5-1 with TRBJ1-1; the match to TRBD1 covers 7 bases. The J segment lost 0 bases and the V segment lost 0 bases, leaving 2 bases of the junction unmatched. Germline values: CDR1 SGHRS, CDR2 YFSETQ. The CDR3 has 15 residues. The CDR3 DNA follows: TGCGCCAGCAGCTTGGCAGGACAGGTGAACACTGAAGCTTTCTTT. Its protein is CASSLAGQVNTEAFF.

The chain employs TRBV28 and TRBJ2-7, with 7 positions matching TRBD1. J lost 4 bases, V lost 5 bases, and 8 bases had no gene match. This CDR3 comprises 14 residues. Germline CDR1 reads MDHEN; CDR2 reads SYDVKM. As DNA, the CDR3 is TGTGCCAGCAGTCCGCACGGGACAGCATACGAGCAGTACTTC. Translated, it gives CASSPHGTAYEQYF.

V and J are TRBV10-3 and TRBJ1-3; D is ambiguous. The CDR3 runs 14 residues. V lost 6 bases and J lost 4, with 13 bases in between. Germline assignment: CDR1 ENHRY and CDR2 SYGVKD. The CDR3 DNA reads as TGTGCCATCAGCCGAGCGCCAGGAGGAAACACCATATATTTT. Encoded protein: CAISRAPGGNTIYF.

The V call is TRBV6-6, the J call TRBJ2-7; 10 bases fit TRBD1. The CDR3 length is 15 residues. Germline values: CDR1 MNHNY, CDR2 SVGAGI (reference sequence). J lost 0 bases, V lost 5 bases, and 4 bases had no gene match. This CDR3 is CASSDWDRGSYEQYF. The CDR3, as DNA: TGTGCCAGCAGTGACTGGGACAGGGGCTCCTACGAGCAGTACTTC.

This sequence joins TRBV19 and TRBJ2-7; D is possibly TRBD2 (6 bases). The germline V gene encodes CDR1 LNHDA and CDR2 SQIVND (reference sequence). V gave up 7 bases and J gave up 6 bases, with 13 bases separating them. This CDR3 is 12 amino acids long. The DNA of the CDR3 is TGTGCCAGTAACGATCGGGGGTCCGAGCAGTACTTC. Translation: CASNDRGSEQYF.

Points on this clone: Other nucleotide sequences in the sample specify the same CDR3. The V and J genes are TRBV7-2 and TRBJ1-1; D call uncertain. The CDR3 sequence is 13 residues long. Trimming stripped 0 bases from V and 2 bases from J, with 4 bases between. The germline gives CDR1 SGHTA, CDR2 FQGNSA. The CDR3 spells CASSLARNTEAFF. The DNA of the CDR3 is TGTGCCAGCAGCTTAGCCAGAAACACTGAAGCTTTCTTT.

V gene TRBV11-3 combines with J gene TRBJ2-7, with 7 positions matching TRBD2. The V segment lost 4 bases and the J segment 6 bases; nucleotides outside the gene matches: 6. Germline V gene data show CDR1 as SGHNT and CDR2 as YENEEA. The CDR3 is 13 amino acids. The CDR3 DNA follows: TGTGCCAGCAGCTCAACGACTAGCCGCGAGCAGTACTTC. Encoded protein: CASSSTTSREQYF. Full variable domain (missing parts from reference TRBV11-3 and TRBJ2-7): EAGVVQSPRYKIIEKKQPVAFWCNPISGHNTLYWYLQNLGQGPELLIRYENEEAVDDSQLPKDRFSAERLKGVDSTLKIQPAELGDSAVYLCASSSTTSREQYFGPGTRLTVT.

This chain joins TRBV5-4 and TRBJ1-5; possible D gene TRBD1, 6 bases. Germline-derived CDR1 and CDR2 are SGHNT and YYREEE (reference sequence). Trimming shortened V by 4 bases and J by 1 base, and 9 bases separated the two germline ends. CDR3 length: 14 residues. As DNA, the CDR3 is TGTGCCAGCAGCCTGACAGGCAGCAATCAGCCCCAGCATTTT. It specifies CASSLTGSNQPQHF.

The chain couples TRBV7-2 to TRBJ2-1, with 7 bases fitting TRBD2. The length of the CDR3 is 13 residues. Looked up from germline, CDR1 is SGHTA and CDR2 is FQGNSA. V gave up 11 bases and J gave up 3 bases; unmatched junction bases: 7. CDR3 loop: CAVGTNFYNEQFF. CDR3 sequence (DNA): TGTGCCGTAGGGACTAATTTCTACAATGAGCAGTTCTTC.

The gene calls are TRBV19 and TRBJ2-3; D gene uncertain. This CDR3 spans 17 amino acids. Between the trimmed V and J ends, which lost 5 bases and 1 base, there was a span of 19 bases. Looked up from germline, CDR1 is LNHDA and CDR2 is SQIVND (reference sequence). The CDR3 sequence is CASSRVVTPVGTDTQYF. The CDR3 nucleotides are TGTGCCAGTAGTCGGGTGGTCACCCCCGTCGGCACAGATACGCAGTATTTT. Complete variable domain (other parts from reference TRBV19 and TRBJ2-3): DGGITQSPKYLFRKEGQNVTLSCEQNLNHDAMYWYRQDPGQGLRLIYYSQIVNDFQKGDIAEGYSVSREKKESFPLTVTSAQKNPTAFYLCASSRVVTPVGTDTQYFGPGTRLTVL.